These 23 T cell receptor beta chains came from one sample sequenced in a study of blood T cell repertoires in COVID-19. The table came from immunoSEQ multiplex PCR; TCRdb's copy has only in-frame clones and leaves some out. The profile shows hundreds of thousands of clones, about 91% of them singletons. The material sequenced was PBMCs or T cells enriched from blood (not recorded which). These receptors all come from a woman between 40 and 55 years old who had recovered from COVID-19.

The chain recombines TRBV5-1 with TRBJ1-4; 10 bases are a match to TRBD1. The CDR3 consists of 14 residues. V trimming: 7 bases; J trimming: 5 bases; junction bases outside the gene matches: 5. Per the germline V gene, CDR1 is SGHRS and CDR2 is YFSETQ. The chain's CDR3 is CASQQGQGNEKLFF. Written as DNA, the CDR3 is TGCGCCAGCCAACAGGGACAGGGGAATGAAAAACTGTTTTTT.

The V gene is TRBV5-8, the J gene TRBJ2-2; D might be TRBD1 (6 bases). The germline gives CDR1 SGHTS, CDR2 YDEGEE. The V end lost 2 bases, the J end lost 2 bases, and 10 bases lay between the germline ends. The CDR3 spans 15 residues. The chain's CDR3 is CASSFGTRNTGELFF. CDR3 DNA: TGTGCCAGCAGCTTTGGGACAAGAAACACCGGGGAGCTGTTTTTT.

This chain joins TRBV28 and TRBJ2-1, with 7 nucleotides matching TRBD1. This CDR3 region has 12 residues. V was clipped by 6 bases and J by 8 bases; unmatched bases: 4. Per germline, CDR1 MDHEN and CDR2 SYDVKM. CDR3 nucleotides: TGTGCCAGCAGCGGACAGGCGGATGAGCAGTTCTTC. This translates into CASSGQADEQFF. Variable domain in full (rest from reference TRBV28 and TRBJ2-1): DVKVTQSSRYLVKRTGEKVFLECVQDMDHENMFWYRQDPGLGLRLIYFSYDVKMKEKGDIPEGYSVSREKKERFSLILESASTNQTSMYLCASSGQADEQFFGPGTRLTVL.

The chain uses TRBV6-2 or TRBV6-3 and TRBJ2-7; TRBD2 aligns across 10 bases. This CDR3 has 14 amino acids. With V trimmed by 4 bases and J by 6 bases, 6 bases remained unmatched. The V gene's germline CDR1 is MNHEY and CDR2 SVGEGT. Written as DNA, the CDR3 is TGTGCCAGCAGTTTCATAGCGGGAGGTGCCGAGCAGTACTTC. Amino acid sequence: CASSFIAGGAEQYF.

The V call is TRBV10-3, the J call TRBJ2-5; TRBD2 aligns across 9 bases. V was pared by 10 bases and J by 0 bases, with 12 bases of the junction left unmatched. The CDR3 is 16 amino acids. The germline V gene has CDR1 ENHRY and CDR2 SYGVKD. The CDR3 bases are TGTGCCACCAGGTGGTCCGGCGGGGGGGACCAAGAGACCCAGTACTTC. Its translation: CATRWSGGGDQETQYF.

This sequence joins TRBV15 and TRBJ1-1; no clear D. The V and J ends lost 2 bases and 4 bases respectively, with 14 bases between them. This CDR3 comprises 15 residues. CDR1 and CDR2 from the germline V gene are LNHNV and YYDKDF (reference sequence). The CDR3 DNA follows: TGTGCCACCAGCAGATCCCCGGGAGGTAGCACTGAAGCTTTCTTT. It translates to CATSRSPGGSTEAFF.

This clone is a singleton in its sample. The chain employs TRBV5-4 and TRBJ2-7; 11 bases agree with TRBD2. Germline CDR1 SGHNT, CDR2 YYREEE (reference sequence). The V gene end was trimmed by 0 bases and the J gene end by 2 bases; junction bases not matched to a gene: 4. CDR3 length: 16 residues. The CDR3 DNA reads as TGTGCCAGCAGCTTGGGTCTAGCGGGAGGAACCTACGAGCAGTACTTC. Translating gives CASSLGLAGGTYEQYF.

The rearrangement links TRBV4-3 to TRBJ1-6, with 9 positions matching TRBD1. The junction had 7 bases not matched to a gene; V was cut back by 2 bases and J by 8 bases. The CDR3 consists of 16 residues. Germline CDR1 is LGHNA and CDR2 is YSLEER. The CDR3 DNA sequence: TGCGCCAGCAGCCAAACAACCGGGACAGGGTATTCACCCCTCCACTTT. Its protein is CASSQTTGTGYSPLHF.

V gene TRBV2 combines with J gene TRBJ1-4; D call uncertain. The CDR3 has 12 residues. Trimming took off 2 bases at V and 7 bases at J, with 5 bases between the two ends. The germline CDR1 and CDR2 sequences are SNHLY and FYNNEI. CDR3 loop: CASSETVEKLFF. For the CDR3, the DNA is TGTGCCAGCAGTGAAACTGTTGAAAAACTGTTTTTT.

The rearrangement uses TRBV2 and TRBJ1-3, with 7 nucleotides matching TRBD1. Trimming at V came to 7 bases and at J to 4 bases, leaving 10 bases not matched to a gene. CDR1 is SNHLY, CDR2 FYNNEI, per germline. This CDR3 is built from 15 residues. In nucleotides, the CDR3 is TGTGCCAGCAAAGCGGAGGGGGCTGACGGAAACACCATATATTTT. Its translation is CASKAEGADGNTIYF. Supplemented by reference TRBV2 and TRBJ1-3, the full variable domain reads EPEVTQTPSHQVTQMGQEVILRCVPISNHLYFYWYRQILGQKVEFLVSFYNNEISEKSEIFDDQFSVERPDGSNFTLKIRSTKLEDSAMYFCASKAEGADGNTIYFGEGSWLTVV.

V is TRBV28 and J is TRBJ1-3, with 7 bases aligning to TRBD1. The V gene end was trimmed by 0 bases and the J gene end by 3 bases; junction bases not matched to a gene: 2. CDR1 MDHEN and CDR2 SYDVKM come from the germline V gene. This CDR3 region has 15 residues. CDR3 bases: TGTGCCAGCAGTTTATGGGGGACAGTTGGAAACACCATATATTTT. Its translation: CASSLWGTVGNTIYF.

This chain connects TRBV5-4 to TRBJ1-1, with D possibly matching TRBD1 (6 bases). Germline values: CDR1 SGHNT, CDR2 YYREEE (reference sequence). This CDR3 is 16 amino acids long. Between the trimmed V and J ends, which lost 4 bases and 2 bases, there was a span of 18 bases. The CDR3 DNA sequence: TGTGCCAGCAGCAATCACAGGGCCAGGGTAAACACTGAAGCTTTCTTT. This codes for CASSNHRARVNTEAFF.

The chain employs TRBV30 and TRBJ2-2, with a weak D call TRBD2 (6 bases). Germline lookup yields CDR1 GTSNPN and CDR2 SVGIG (reference sequence). This CDR3 spans 15 amino acids. V dropped 4 bases and J dropped 1 base, with 13 bases sitting between them. The CDR3 is CAWNPMGGNTGELFF. CDR3 coding DNA: TGTGCCTGGAACCCTATGGGGGGGAACACCGGGGAGCTGTTTTTT. Full variable domain (missing parts from reference TRBV30 and TRBJ2-2): SQTIHQWPATLVQPVGSPLSLECTVEGTSNPNLYWYRQAAGRGLQLLFYSVGIGQISSEVPQNLSASRPQDRQFILSSKKLLLSDSGFYLCAWNPMGGNTGELFFGEGSRLTVL.

This chain uses TRBV6-5 with TRBJ2-1; D is perhaps TRBD2 (6 bases). This CDR3 region has 15 residues. Germline V gene sequence: CDR1 MNHEY, CDR2 SVGAGI. V lost 7 bases to trimming and J lost 1 base, with 14 bases between them. CDR3 sequence: CASTLRRGSYNEQFF. Here the CDR3 DNA reads TGTGCCAGCACCCTGAGGCGGGGATCCTACAATGAGCAGTTCTTC.

The chain joins TRBV5-1 to TRBJ2-2, with TRBD1 matching over 9 bases. The junction had 10 bases not matched to a gene; V was cut back by 0 bases and J by 4 bases. This CDR3 region has 18 residues. Germline CDR1 and CDR2: SGHRS and YFSETQ. CDR3 sequence reads: CASSLGYGTGYGTGELFF. CDR3 bases: TGCGCCAGCAGCTTGGGTTACGGGACAGGGTACGGCACCGGGGAGCTGTTTTTT.

CDR3 coding DNA: TGTGCCAGCAGCAAAGCTCCTAACGAGCAGTACTTC. Translated: CASSKAPNEQYF. The chain combines TRBV21-1 with TRBJ2-7; TRBD2 is taken as the D call from the table, unchecked against the DNA. TRBV21-1 is a pseudogene. The CDR3 is 12 residues long.

The rearrangement joins TRBV19 to TRBJ2-7, with D tentatively TRBD1 (7 bases). This CDR3 contains 13 residues. Per germline, CDR1 LNHDA and CDR2 SQIVND (reference sequence). The V end was cut by 4 bases, the J end by 8 bases, with 15 bases between. CDR3 bases: TGTGCCAGTAGTACCGATCCAGGGGGGAAGCAGTACTTC. Its translation is CASSTDPGGKQYF.

The rearrangement joins TRBV3-1 (or the pseudogene TRBV3-2) to TRBJ1-2, with 7 bases identical to TRBD1. CDR1 is LGHDT, CDR2 YNNKEL, per germline (reference sequence). The ends lost 4 bases at V and 7 bases at J; junction bases unmatched: 6. The length of the CDR3 is 13 residues. The CDR3 region is CASSPAGGSGYTF. The CDR3 DNA reads TGTGCCAGCAGCCCCGCAGGGGGAAGTGGCTACACCTTC.

V is TRBV19 and J is TRBJ2-7, with a tentative D call TRBD2 (6 bases). Germline-derived CDR1 and CDR2 are LNHDA and SQIVND (reference sequence). This CDR3 is 14 amino acids long. Trimming left V 9 bases short and J 0 bases short, with 15 bases between. The CDR3 DNA sequence: TGTGCCAGCCAAAAGGCGGGAAGCTCCTACGAGCAGTACTTC. Its translation is CASQKAGSSYEQYF.

V is TRBV10-2 and J is TRBJ1-2; D remains unclear. The CDR3 spans 12 residues. The ends were cut back, 10 bases at V and 2 bases at J, with 11 bases in the middle. From germline, CDR1 is WSHSY and CDR2 SAAADI. CDR3 in DNA: TGCGCCACCTTGTTCGGGAACTATGGCTACACCTTC. Translation: CATLFGNYGYTF.

The V and J genes are TRBV3-1 (or the pseudogene TRBV3-2) and TRBJ2-2; 7 bases are a match to TRBD2. Trimming removed 5 bases from V and 0 bases from J; junction bases left unmatched: 6. The CDR3 has 16 residues. CDR1 LGHDT and CDR2 YNNKEL come from the germline V gene (reference sequence). This CDR3 reads CASSSPSGANTGELFF. In DNA, the CDR3 is TGTGCCAGCAGCTCTCCTAGCGGAGCGAACACCGGGGAGCTGTTTTTT.

The J gene is TRBJ1-1, the V gene TRBV4-1, with 10 bases identical to TRBD1. After removal of 1 base from V and 1 base from J, the junction contained 0 bases not matched to a gene. The CDR3 runs 15 residues. The V gene's germline CDR1 is MGHRA and CDR2 YSYEKL. Here the CDR3 DNA reads TGCGCCAGCAGCCAAGGACAGGGGGCGAACACTGAAGCTTTCTTT. Translating it yields CASSQGQGANTEAFF.

This clone was counted once. The chain uses TRBV4-2 and TRBJ2-3; D is perhaps TRBD2 (5 bases). Germline CDR1 reads LGHNA; CDR2 reads YNFKEQ. The CDR3 loop spans 16 amino acids. V lost 4 bases and J lost 0, with 14 bases in between. CDR3 sequence reads: CASSRGDGTSTDTQYF. Written as DNA, the CDR3 is TGTGCCAGCAGCCGGGGAGATGGAACTAGCACAGATACGCAGTATTTT.